The next 2 T cell receptor beta chains were all read from a single sample in a study of T cells after yellow fever vaccination. In TCRdb, the 5' RACE reads were re-called with MiXCR into one record per CDR3 protein. This table holds more than 25,000 distinct CDR3 sequences, roughly 5.9% found once. The sample was PBMCs, either bulk or a sorted T-cell subset (CD4+, CD8+, memory, or dextramer-sorted; not recorded which), taken on the day of the yellow fever booster vaccination. The source is a man aged 25-45 years who received the YFV17D yellow fever vaccine.

By sample share, this clonotype is medium-sized (0.01 to 0.1%). The V call is TRBV7-2, the J call TRBJ2-1; no reliable D call. The germline V gene encodes CDR1 SGHTA and CDR2 FQGNSA. V lost 2 bases and J lost 8, with 7 bases in between. The CDR3 runs 12 residues. CDR3 loop: CASSLQQYEQFF. The CDR3 DNA sequence: TGTGCCAGCAGCTTACAGCAGTATGAGCAGTTCTTC.

This clonotype was seen ten or more times. The chain couples TRBV11-2 to TRBJ2-2; D is ambiguous. The germline V gene encodes CDR1 SGHAT and CDR2 FQNNGV. Trimming shortened V by 5 bases and J by 4 bases, and 11 bases separated the two germline ends. The CDR3 length is 14 residues. CDR3 sequence reads: CASSHGPLTGELFF. In DNA form, the CDR3 reads TGTGCCAGCAGCCATGGGCCTCTCACCGGGGAGCTGTTTTTT.